This T cell receptor (beta chain) is drawn from a study of cytomegalovirus exposure and HLA in healthy donors. Findings and limits, study-wide: The study assumed roughly uniform donor sequencing depth for presence/absence analyses.

On this clone: Its antigen is undetermined.

This CDR3 is 17 amino acids long. Unmatched junction bases numbered 15, after V lost 2 bases and J lost 9 bases. CDR1 SGDLS and CDR2 YYNGEE come from the germline V gene. In the PCR, 60 Vbeta and 13 Jbeta primers were used. Here immunoSEQ multiplex PCR was the method, and the copy in TCRdb shows in-frame clones only, minus some. The sample shows around 58,000 clones, roughly 73% of them seen only once. The J gene is TRBJ2-1, the V gene TRBV9, with 9 bases fitting TRBD2. The source is a male donor in good health and CMV-seropositive. What was sequenced was PBMCs. In nucleotides, the CDR3 is TGTGCCAGCAGCGTGGGATTGCGGGGGGGCCCTGGGGTTGAGCAGTTCTTC. Protein sequence: CASSVGLRGGPGVEQFF.